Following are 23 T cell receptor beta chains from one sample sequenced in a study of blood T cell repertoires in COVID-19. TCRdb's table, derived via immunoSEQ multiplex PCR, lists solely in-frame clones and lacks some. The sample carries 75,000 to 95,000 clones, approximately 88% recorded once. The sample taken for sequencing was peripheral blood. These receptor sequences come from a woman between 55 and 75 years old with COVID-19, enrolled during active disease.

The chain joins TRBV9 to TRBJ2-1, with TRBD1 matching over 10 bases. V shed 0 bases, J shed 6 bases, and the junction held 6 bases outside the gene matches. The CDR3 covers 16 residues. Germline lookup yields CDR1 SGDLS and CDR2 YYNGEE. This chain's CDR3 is CASSVGWTGGSNEQFF. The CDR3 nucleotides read TGTGCCAGCAGCGTAGGGTGGACAGGGGGTTCCAATGAGCAGTTCTTC.

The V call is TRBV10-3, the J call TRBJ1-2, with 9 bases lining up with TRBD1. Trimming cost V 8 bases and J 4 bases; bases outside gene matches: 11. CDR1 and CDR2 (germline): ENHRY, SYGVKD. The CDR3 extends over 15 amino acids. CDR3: CAIADRGESPYGYTF. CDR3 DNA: TGTGCCATCGCCGACAGGGGGGAGTCTCCCTATGGCTACACCTTC.

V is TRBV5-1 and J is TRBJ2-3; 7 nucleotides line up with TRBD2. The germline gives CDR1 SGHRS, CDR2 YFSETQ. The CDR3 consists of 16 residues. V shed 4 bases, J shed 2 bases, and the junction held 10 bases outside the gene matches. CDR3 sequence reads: CASSGGDYTTTDTQYF. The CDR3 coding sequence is TGCGCCAGCAGCGGGGGGGACTACACAACCACAGATACGCAGTATTTT.

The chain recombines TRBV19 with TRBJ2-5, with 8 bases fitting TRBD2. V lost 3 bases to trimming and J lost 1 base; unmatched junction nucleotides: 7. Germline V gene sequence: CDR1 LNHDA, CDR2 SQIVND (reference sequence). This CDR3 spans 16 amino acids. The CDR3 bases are TGTGCCAGTAGTATCGGCGTAGCGGGGCCCCAAGAGACCCAGTACTTC. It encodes CASSIGVAGPQETQYF.

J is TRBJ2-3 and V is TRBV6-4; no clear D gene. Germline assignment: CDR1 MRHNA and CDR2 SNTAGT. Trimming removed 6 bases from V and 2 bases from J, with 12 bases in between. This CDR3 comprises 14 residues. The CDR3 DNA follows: TGTGCCAGCAGCCCACTTATCTTCACAGATACGCAGTATTTT. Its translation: CASSPLIFTDTQYF.

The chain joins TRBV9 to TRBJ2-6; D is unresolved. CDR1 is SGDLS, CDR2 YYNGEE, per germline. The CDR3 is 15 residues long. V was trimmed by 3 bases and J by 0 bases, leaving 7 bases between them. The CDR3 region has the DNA TGTGCCAGCAGCGACTTAACCTCTGGGGCCAACGTCCTGACTTTC. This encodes CASSDLTSGANVLTF.

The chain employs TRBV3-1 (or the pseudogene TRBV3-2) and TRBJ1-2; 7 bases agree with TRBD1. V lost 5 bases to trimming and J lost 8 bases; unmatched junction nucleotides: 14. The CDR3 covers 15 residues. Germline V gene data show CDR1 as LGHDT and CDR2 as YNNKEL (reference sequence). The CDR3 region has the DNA TGTGCCAGCAGCGCCACGCCGGGACAGCCAGAGGGCTACACCTTC. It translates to CASSATPGQPEGYTF.

CDR3 loop: CASSLSGSPGANVLTF. DNA for the CDR3: TGCGCCAGCAGCTTGTCGGGGAGCCCTGGGGCCAACGTCCTGACTTTC. The rearrangement links TRBV5-1 to TRBJ2-6; TRBD2 is a possible D gene (5 bases). The CDR3 is 16 residues long. Trimming left V 1 base short and J 2 bases short, with 10 bases between. Germline CDR1 SGHRS, CDR2 YFSETQ.

Here the CDR3 DNA reads TGTGCCAGCAACTTGGGACAGTTTAATGAAAAACTGTTTTTT. Residues: CASNLGQFNEKLFF. This rearrangement joins TRBV28 to TRBJ1-4; TRBD1 aligns across 7 bases. CDR3 length: 14 amino acids. CDR1 is MDHEN, CDR2 SYDVKM, per germline. The trim removed 7 bases at V and 4 bases at J, leaving 6 bases unmatched.

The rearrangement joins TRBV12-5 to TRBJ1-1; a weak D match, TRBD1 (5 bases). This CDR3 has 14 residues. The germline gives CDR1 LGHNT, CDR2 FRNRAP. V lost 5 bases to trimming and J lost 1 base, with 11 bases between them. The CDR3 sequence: CASGLGQPNTEAFF. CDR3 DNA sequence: TGTGCTAGTGGTCTCGGACAACCGAACACTGAAGCTTTCTTT.

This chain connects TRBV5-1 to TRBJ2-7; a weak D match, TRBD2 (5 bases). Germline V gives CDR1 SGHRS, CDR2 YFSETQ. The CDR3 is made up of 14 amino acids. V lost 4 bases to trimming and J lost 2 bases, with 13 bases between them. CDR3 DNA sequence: TGCGCCAGCAGCCCCTCGGATAGCGCCTACGAGCAGTACTTC. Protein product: CASSPSDSAYEQYF.

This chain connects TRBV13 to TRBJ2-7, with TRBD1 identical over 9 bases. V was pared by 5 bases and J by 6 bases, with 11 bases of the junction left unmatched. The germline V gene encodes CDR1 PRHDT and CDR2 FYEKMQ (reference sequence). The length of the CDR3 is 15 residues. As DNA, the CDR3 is TGTGCCAGCAGCCACCTTGGGACAGGGCTTGGCGAGCAGTACTTC. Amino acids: CASSHLGTGLGEQYF.

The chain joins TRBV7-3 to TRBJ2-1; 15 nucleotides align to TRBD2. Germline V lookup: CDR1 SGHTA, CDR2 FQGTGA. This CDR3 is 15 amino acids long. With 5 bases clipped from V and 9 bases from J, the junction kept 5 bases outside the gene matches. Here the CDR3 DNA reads TGTGCCAGCAGCCTCCTGGGACTAGCGGGGGGTGAGCAGTTCTTC. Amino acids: CASSLLGLAGGEQFF. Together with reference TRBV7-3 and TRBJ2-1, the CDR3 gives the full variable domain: GAGVSQTPSNKVTEKGKYVELRCDPISGHTALYWYRQSLGQGPEFLIYFQGTGAADDSGLPNDRFFAVRPEGSVSTLKIQRTERGDSAVYLCASSLLGLAGGEQFFGPGTRLTVL.

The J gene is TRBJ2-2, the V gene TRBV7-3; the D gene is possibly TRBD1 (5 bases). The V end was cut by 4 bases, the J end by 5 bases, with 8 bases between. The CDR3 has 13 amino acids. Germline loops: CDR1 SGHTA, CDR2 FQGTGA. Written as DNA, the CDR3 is TGTGCCAGCAGCTCGCAGGGTACCGGGGAGCTGTTTTTT. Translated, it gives CASSSQGTGELFF.

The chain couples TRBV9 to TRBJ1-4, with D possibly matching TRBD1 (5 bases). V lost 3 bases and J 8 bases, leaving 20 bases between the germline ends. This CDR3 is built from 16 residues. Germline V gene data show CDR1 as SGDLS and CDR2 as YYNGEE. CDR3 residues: CASSARAAGPLEKLFF. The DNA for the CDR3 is TGTGCCAGCAGCGCTCGGGCCGCAGGGCCTCTGGAAAAACTGTTTTTT.

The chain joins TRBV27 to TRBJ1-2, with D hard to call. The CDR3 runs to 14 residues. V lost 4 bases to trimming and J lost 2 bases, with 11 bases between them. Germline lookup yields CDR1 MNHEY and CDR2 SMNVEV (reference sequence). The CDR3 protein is CASSSADTNYGYTF. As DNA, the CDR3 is TGTGCCAGCAGTTCAGCGGATACCAACTATGGCTACACCTTC.

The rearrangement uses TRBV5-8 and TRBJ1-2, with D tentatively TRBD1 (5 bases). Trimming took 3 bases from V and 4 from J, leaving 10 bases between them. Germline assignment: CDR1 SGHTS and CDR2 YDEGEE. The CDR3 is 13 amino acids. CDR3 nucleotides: TGTGCCAGCAGCTCAACAGGTTCCTATGGCTACACCTTC. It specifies CASSSTGSYGYTF.

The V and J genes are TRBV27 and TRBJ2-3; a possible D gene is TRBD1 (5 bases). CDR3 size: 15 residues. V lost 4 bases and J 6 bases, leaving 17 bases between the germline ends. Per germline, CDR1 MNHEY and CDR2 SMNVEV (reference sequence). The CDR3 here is CASSWVAWGSDTQYF. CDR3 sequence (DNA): TGTGCCAGCAGTTGGGTTGCTTGGGGCTCGGATACGCAGTATTTT.

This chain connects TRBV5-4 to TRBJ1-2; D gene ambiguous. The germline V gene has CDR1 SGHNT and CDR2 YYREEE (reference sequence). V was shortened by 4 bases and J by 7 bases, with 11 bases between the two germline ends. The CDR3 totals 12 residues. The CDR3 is CASSQVLGGYTF. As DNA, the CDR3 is TGTGCCAGCAGCCAGGTCCTCGGTGGCTACACCTTC.

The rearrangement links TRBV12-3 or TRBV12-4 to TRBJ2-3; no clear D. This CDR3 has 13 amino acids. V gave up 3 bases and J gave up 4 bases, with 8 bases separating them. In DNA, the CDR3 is TGTGCCAGCAGTTTGGTGGGCGCAGATACGCAGTATTTT. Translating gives CASSLVGADTQYF.

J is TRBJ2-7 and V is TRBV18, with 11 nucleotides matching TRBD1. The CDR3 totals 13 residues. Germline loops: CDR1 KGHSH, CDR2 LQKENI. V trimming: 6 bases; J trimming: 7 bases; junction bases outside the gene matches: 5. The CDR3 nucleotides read TGTGCCAGCTCCCTCGGGACAGGGGGAGAGCAGTACTTC. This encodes CASSLGTGGEQYF.

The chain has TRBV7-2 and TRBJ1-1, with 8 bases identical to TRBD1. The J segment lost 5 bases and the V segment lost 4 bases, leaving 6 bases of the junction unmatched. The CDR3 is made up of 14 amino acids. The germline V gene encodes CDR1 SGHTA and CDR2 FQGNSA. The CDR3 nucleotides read TGTGCCAGCAGCTCACTCGGACAGGGTACTGAAGCTTTCTTT. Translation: CASSSLGQGTEAFF.

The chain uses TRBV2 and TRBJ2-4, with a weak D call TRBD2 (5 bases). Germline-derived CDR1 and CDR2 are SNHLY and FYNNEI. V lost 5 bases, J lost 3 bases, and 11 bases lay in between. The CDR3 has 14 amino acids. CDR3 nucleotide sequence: TGTGCCAGCAGTATATTGGGAGTCAAAAACATTCAGTACTTC. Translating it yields CASSILGVKNIQYF.